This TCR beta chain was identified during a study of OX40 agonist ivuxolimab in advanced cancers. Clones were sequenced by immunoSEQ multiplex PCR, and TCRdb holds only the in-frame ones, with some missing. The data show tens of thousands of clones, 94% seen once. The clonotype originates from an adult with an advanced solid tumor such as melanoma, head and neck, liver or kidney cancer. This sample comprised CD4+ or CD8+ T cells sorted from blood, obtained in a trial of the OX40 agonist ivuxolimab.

In DNA form, the CDR3 reads TGTGCCAGCAGTCAACTAGCGGGAGGGATAAGCTCCTACAATGAGCAGTTCTTC. The encoded protein is CASSQLAGGISSYNEQFF. This sequence joins TRBV27 and TRBJ2-1, with 13 positions matching TRBD2. V dropped 5 bases and J dropped 0; count of bases not matched to a gene: 7. Looked up from germline, CDR1 is MNHEY and CDR2 is SMNVEV (reference sequence). The CDR3 is 18 residues long.